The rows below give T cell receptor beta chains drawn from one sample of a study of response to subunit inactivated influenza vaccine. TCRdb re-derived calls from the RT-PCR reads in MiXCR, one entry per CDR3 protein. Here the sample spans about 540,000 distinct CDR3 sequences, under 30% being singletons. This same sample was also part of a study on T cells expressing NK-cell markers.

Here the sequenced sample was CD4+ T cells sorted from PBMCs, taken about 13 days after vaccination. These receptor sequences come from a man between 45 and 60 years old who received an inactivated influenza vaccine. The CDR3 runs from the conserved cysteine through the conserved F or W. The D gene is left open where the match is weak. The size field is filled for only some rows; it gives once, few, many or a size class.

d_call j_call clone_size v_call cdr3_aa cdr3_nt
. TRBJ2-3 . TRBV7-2 CASSLLADASGTQYF TGTGCCAGCAGCTTACTAGCTGACGCTTCTGGGACGCAGTATTTT
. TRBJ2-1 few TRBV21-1 CASSGRDRYNEQFF TGTGCCAGCAGCGGCCGGGACAGATACAATGAGCAGTTCTTC
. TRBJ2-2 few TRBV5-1 CASSLSGGTGELFF TGCGCCAGCAGCTTGTCCGGCGGGACCGGGGAGCTGTTTTTT
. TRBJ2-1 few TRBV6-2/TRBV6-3 CASKSLGNEQFF TGTGCCAGCAAATCCCTGGGGAATGAGCAGTTCTTC
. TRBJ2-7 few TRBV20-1 CSAEAGNYEQYF TGCAGTGCTGAGGCAGGGAACTACGAGCAGTACTTC
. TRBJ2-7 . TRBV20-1 CSARARAGVYEQYF TGCAGTGCGAGGGCCCGGGCAGGGGTATACGAGCAGTACTTC
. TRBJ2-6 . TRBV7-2 CASSLKLSGANVLTF TGTGCCAGCAGCTTAAAGCTCTCTGGGGCCAACGTCCTGACTTTC
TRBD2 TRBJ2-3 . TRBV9 CASSSRLAGVLGDTQYF TGTGCCAGCAGCTCCCGGCTAGCGGGAGTATTAGGAGATACGCAGTATTTT
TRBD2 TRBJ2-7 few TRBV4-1 CASSQPTSGGPYEQYF TGCGCCAGCAGCCAGCCTACTAGCGGGGGACCCTACGAGCAGTACTTC
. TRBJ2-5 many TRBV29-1 CSVLLSETQYF TGCAGCGTCTTGTTGTCAGAGACCCAGTACTTC
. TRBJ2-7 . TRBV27 CAAHPRGIEQYF TGTGCCGCTCATCCTCGGGGGATAGAGCAGTACTTC
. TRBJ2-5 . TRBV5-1 CASGAGARETQYF TGCGCCAGCGGGGCAGGGGCCAGAGAGACCCAGTACTTC
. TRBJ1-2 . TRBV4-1 CASSQAFLQGYGYTF TGCGCCAGCAGCCAAGCTTTCCTACAGGGCTATGGCTACACCTTC
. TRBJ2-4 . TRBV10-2 CASQEGAFAKNIQYF TGCGCCAGCCAAGAGGGAGCGTTTGCCAAAAACATTCAGTACTTC
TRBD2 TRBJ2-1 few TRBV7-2 CASSLGARGRHEQFF TGTGCCAGCAGCTTAGGGGCTCGCGGGAGGCATGAGCAGTTCTTC
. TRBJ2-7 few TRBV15 CATSRDLDPTGSYEQYF TGTGCCACCAGCAGAGACCTGGACCCTACAGGTTCCTACGAGCAGTACTTC
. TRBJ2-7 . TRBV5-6 CASSITYAWEQYF TGTGCCAGCAGCATTACATATGCCTGGGAGCAGTACTTC
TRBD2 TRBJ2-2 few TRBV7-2 CASSPRLAGFTGELFF TGTGCCAGCAGCCCCCGACTAGCGGGATTCACCGGGGAGCTGTTTTTT
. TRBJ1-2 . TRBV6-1 CASTGTGSNYGYTF TGTGCCAGCACGGGAACGGGGTCCAACTATGGCTACACCTTC
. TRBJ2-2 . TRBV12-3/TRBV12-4 CADGGNTGELFF TGTGCCGACGGGGGGAACACCGGGGAGCTGTTTTTT
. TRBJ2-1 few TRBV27 CASSTNRGRGVEQFF TGTGCCAGCAGTACAAACCGAGGCAGGGGTGTTGAGCAGTTCTTC
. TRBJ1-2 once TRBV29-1 CSVEEGGGVGYTF TGCAGCGTTGAAGAAGGGGGTGGAGTTGGCTACACCTTC
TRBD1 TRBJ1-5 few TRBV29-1 CSVGQGGEPQHF TGCAGCGTTGGACAGGGGGGGGAGCCCCAGCATTTT
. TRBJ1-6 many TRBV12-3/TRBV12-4 CASRTQTSPLHF TGTGCCAGCAGAACCCAAACTTCACCCCTCCACTTT
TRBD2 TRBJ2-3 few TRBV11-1 CASSPPGWASGSGDTQYF TGTGCCAGCAGCCCCCCCGGGTGGGCTAGCGGGAGTGGTGATACGCAGTATTTT
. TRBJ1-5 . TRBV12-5 CASGFPRGAGNQPQHF TGTGCTAGTGGTTTCCCGCGGGGGGCCGGCAATCAGCCCCAGCATTTT
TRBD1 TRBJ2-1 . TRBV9 CASSVGDSSFYNEQFF TGTGCCAGCAGCGTAGGGGACAGTTCCTTTTACAATGAGCAGTTCTTC
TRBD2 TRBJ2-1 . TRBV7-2 CASRRTSGVSYNEQFF TGTGCCAGCAGACGTACTAGCGGGGTCTCCTACAATGAGCAGTTCTTC
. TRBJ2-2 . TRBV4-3 CASSQVLGGELFF TGCGCCAGCAGCCAAGTTTTGGGCGGGGAGCTGTTTTTT
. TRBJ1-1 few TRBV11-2 CASSLVVGNTEAFF TGTGCCAGCAGCTTAGTTGTAGGGAACACTGAAGCTTTCTTT
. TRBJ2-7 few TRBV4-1 CASSQVIGTYEQYF TGCGCCAGCAGCCAAGTAATAGGAACCTACGAGCAGTACTTC
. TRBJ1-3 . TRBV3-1 CASSQAAVLYF TGTGCCAGCAGCCAAGCGGCGGTCCTATATTTT
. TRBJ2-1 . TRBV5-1 CASSLTVERGIEQFF TGCGCCAGCAGCTTGACGGTCGAAAGGGGTATTGAGCAGTTCTTC
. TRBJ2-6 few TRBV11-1 CASSPLLGQALFGANVLTF TGTGCCAGCAGCCCCCTTTTGGGTCAGGCCCTCTTTGGGGCCAACGTCCTGACTTTC
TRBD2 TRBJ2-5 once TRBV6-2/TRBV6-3 CASTRQPSGLEETQYF TGTGCCAGCACCCGACAGCCTAGCGGGTTGGAAGAGACCCAGTACTTC
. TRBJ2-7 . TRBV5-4 CASSLGGGEDEQYF TGTGCCAGCAGCTTGGGAGGAGGGGAGGACGAGCAGTACTTC
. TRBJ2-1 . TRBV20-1 CSAYTGNEQFF TGCAGTGCTTATACAGGGAATGAGCAGTTCTTC
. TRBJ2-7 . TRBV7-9 CAASGSSYEQYF TGTGCGGCAAGCGGTTCTTCCTACGAGCAGTACTTC
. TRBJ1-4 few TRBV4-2 CASSQVFQGVSEKLFF TGTGCCAGCAGCCAAGTTTTCCAGGGCGTAAGTGAAAAACTGTTTTTT
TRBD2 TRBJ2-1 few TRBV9 CASSVAGGSSYNEQFF TGTGCCAGCAGCGTAGCGGGAGGGAGCTCCTACAATGAGCAGTTCTTC
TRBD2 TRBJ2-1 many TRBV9 CASSAGGGDNEQFF TGTGCCAGCAGCGCAGGTGGGGGGGACAATGAGCAGTTCTTC
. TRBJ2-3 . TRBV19 CASSMRGTSTDTQYF TGTGCCAGTAGTATGAGGGGCACTAGCACAGATACGCAGTATTTT